The 27 T cell receptor beta chains in this list originate from one sample, sequenced in a study of graft-versus-host responses after intestinal transplantation. Using immunoSEQ multiplex PCR, the repertoire was profiled, and TCRdb retains in-frame clones only, with some absent. The profile shows over 45,000 clones, about 90% of them singletons. Sequences were derived from PBMCs, sampled 26 days after transplant. The source is a human patient who received an intestinal transplant, so some T cells may come from the graft donor.

The gene calls are TRBV28 and TRBJ1-1; D is ambiguous. The CDR3 loop spans 16 amino acids. CDR1 is MDHEN and CDR2 is SYDVKM in the germline V gene. V shed 7 bases and J shed 2 bases, with 20 bases lying between them. CDR3 nucleotide sequence: TGTGCCAGCACCTCAGTCGGAGTCAGTGTCAACACTGAAGCTTTCTTT. Its protein product is CASTSVGVSVNTEAFF.

The chain has TRBV6-6 and TRBJ2-2, with D unresolved. The V end was cut by 4 bases, the J end by 0 bases, with 12 bases between. The CDR3 is 16 residues long. The V gene's germline CDR1 is MNHNY and CDR2 SVGAGI (reference sequence). The CDR3 nucleotides read TGTGCCAGCAGTTTTGTCCGCGGCTCGAACACCGGGGAGCTGTTTTTT. Its protein product is CASSFVRGSNTGELFF.

The chain carries TRBV7-3 and TRBJ2-6; weak D call: TRBD2 (5 bases). This CDR3 has 15 residues. The V and J ends lost 2 bases and 0 bases respectively, with 5 bases between them. Per germline, CDR1 SGHTA and CDR2 FQGTGA. The CDR3 loop is CASSLDYSGANVLTF. CDR3 nucleotides: TGTGCCAGCAGCTTAGACTACTCTGGGGCCAACGTCCTGACTTTC. Supplemented by reference TRBV7-3 and TRBJ2-6, the full variable domain reads GAGVSQTPSNKVTEKGKYVELRCDPISGHTALYWYRQSLGQGPEFLIYFQGTGAADDSGLPNDRFFAVRPEGSVSTLKIQRTERGDSAVYLCASSLDYSGANVLTFGAGSRLTVL.

The chain employs TRBV7-9 and TRBJ1-5; TRBD1 agrees at 7 bases. This CDR3 is 14 amino acids long. Germline values: CDR1 SEHNR, CDR2 FQNEAQ (reference sequence). The J segment lost 2 bases and the V segment lost 5 bases, leaving 3 bases of the junction unmatched. The CDR3 sequence: CASSDTGGNQPQHF. CDR3 nucleotides: TGTGCCAGCAGCGATACAGGGGGCAATCAGCCCCAGCATTTT.

This clone was counted a single time. One end of the junction is discordant with germline, which a read error may explain. This rearrangement joins TRBV20-1 to TRBJ2-4; no clear D gene. CDR1 and CDR2 from the germline V gene are DFQATT and SNEGSKA (reference sequence). The CDR3 spans 10 residues. The CDR3 bases are TGTGGCCTAGCCAAAAACATTCAGTACTTC. Encoded protein: CGLAKNIQYF.

V and J are TRBV6-1 and TRBJ2-2, with 8 positions matching TRBD1. J was trimmed by 6 bases and V by 1 base; bases with no gene match: 7. The CDR3 runs 16 residues. Germline V lookup: CDR1 MNHNS, CDR2 SASEGT. CDR3 nucleotide sequence: TGTGCCAGCAGTGAAGGATGGACAGGGTCGGCCGGGGAGCTGTTTTTT. It codes for CASSEGWTGSAGELFF.

The V gene is TRBV7-2, the J gene TRBJ2-3, with 7 bases matching TRBD2. The CDR3 spans 14 residues. The germline V gene encodes CDR1 SGHTA and CDR2 FQGNSA. The J segment lost 3 bases and the V segment lost 0 bases, leaving 0 bases of the junction unmatched. In DNA, the CDR3 is TGTGCCAGCAGCTTAGCGGGGGGGACAGATACGCAGTATTTT. As protein: CASSLAGGTDTQYF.

This chain uses TRBV4-2 with TRBJ2-7, with TRBD2 identical over 11 bases. The germline CDR1 and CDR2 sequences are LGHNA and YNFKEQ. This CDR3 is built from 17 residues. The V and J ends lost 0 bases and 4 bases, in that order; junction bases with no gene match: 8. CDR3 in DNA: TGTGCCAGCAGCCAAGAGGGCTTAGCGGGAGGGGTTTACGAGCAGTACTTC. Translating it yields CASSQEGLAGGVYEQYF.

A few counts support this clone. This chain connects TRBV2 to TRBJ2-1; 10 nucleotides agree with TRBD2. Germline V gene sequence: CDR1 SNHLY, CDR2 FYNNEI. The V gene end was trimmed by 7 bases and the J gene end by 5 bases; junction bases not matched to a gene: 11. This CDR3 is built from 16 residues. CDR3 region: CASIQPQREGDNEQFF. CDR3 sequence (DNA): TGTGCCAGCATCCAACCCCAGCGGGAGGGGGACAATGAGCAGTTCTTC.

J is TRBJ1-1 and V is TRBV28; D uncertain. The CDR3 totals 15 residues. Germline CDR1 and CDR2: MDHEN and SYDVKM. V was shortened by 2 bases and J by 0 bases, with 10 bases between the two germline ends. The chain's CDR3 is CASSLVGRMNTEAFF. CDR3 nucleotides: TGTGCCAGCAGTTTAGTTGGCAGAATGAACACTGAAGCTTTCTTT.

V usage is TRBV28 and J usage is TRBJ1-1, with D unresolved. The length of the CDR3 is 18 residues. The germline gives CDR1 MDHEN, CDR2 SYDVKM. Trimming shortened V by 4 bases and J by 0 bases, and 21 bases separated the two germline ends. CDR3 coding DNA: TGTGCCAGCAGTTCGTCTAGTTTTGGCCGGGATATGAACACTGAAGCTTTCTTT. Translating it yields CASSSSSFGRDMNTEAFF.

This chain links TRBV2 with TRBJ1-1; 9 bases are shared with TRBD1. This CDR3 comprises 19 residues. The V segment lost 7 bases and the J segment 0 bases; nucleotides outside the gene matches: 18. CDR1 SNHLY and CDR2 FYNNEI come from the germline V gene. The CDR3 loop reads CASNVPGQGGKGLNTEAFF. CDR3 DNA sequence: TGTGCCAGCAACGTCCCGGGACAGGGCGGGAAGGGGTTGAACACTGAAGCTTTCTTT.

This clone was counted only a few times. The chain couples TRBV14 to TRBJ1-1; D is unclear. The CDR3 is 14 residues long. Trimming removed 0 bases from V and 6 bases from J, with 11 bases in between. In germline, CDR1 is SGHDN, CDR2 FVKESK. CDR3 nucleotide sequence: TGTGCCAGCAGCCAAGAACCCACTTCCCCTGAAGCTTTCTTT. Its protein product is CASSQEPTSPEAFF. Filled out from reference TRBV14 and TRBJ1-1, the complete variable domain reads EAGVTQFPSHSVIEKGQTVTLRCDPISGHDNLYWYRRVMGKEIKFLLHFVKESKQDESGMPNNRFLAERTGGTYSTLKVQPAELEDSGVYFCASSQEPTSPEAFFGQGTRLTVV.

The CDR3 DNA sequence: TGTGCCAGCAGCTTGACAGGGTTGGCTCAGCCCCAGCATTTT. Translation: CASSLTGLAQPQHF. The genes are TRBV5-6 and TRBJ1-5; tentatively, D is TRBD1 (6 bases). Germline CDR1 and CDR2: SGHDT and YYEEEE. The length of the CDR3 is 14 residues. V was trimmed by 1 base and J by 6 bases, leaving 11 bases between them.

The genes are TRBV6-1 and TRBJ2-1; maybe TRBD2 (6 bases). The CDR3 consists of 15 residues. The V gene lost 7 bases and the J gene lost 8 bases, with 21 bases spanning the gap. Germline CDR1 is MNHNS and CDR2 is SASEGT. The CDR3 coding sequence is TGTGCCAGCAAGGAGGGCTTTGGTAACAATTATGAGCAGTTCTTC. Translating it yields CASKEGFGNNYEQFF.

The chain recombines TRBV29-1 with TRBJ1-3; D remains unclear. In germline, CDR1 is SQVTM, CDR2 ANQGSEA. The CDR3 runs 12 residues. V lost 7 bases to trimming and J lost 4 bases, with 11 bases between them. CDR3 coding DNA: TGCAGCGCCTCAAGCGAGGGAAACACCATATATTTT. Its protein is CSASSEGNTIYF.

V is TRBV11-3 and J is TRBJ2-1, with TRBD1 as a possible D gene (5 bases). The V gene lost 4 bases and the J gene lost 0 bases, with 10 bases spanning the gap. The CDR3 loop spans 15 amino acids. In germline, CDR1 is SGHNT, CDR2 YENEEA. The CDR3 DNA reads as TGTGCCAGCAGCTCAGGGTCGAGCTCCTACAATGAGCAGTTCTTC. This sequence encodes CASSSGSSSYNEQFF.

The CDR3 region is CSMSGIYGYTF. CDR3 coding DNA: TGCAGCATGTCCGGGATATATGGCTACACCTTC. The J gene is TRBJ1-2, the V gene TRBV29-1; D gene unclear. Germline-derived CDR1 and CDR2 are SQVTM and ANQGSEA. V lost 8 bases to trimming and J lost 5 bases, with 12 bases between them. The CDR3 is made up of 11 amino acids.

This clone showed up just a few times. The chain is built from TRBV7-9 and TRBJ1-2, with D perhaps matching TRBD1 (5 bases). V lost 3 bases and J lost 9, with 17 bases in between. There are 14 residues in the CDR3. Germline lookup yields CDR1 SEHNR and CDR2 FQNEAQ (reference sequence). The CDR3 sequence: CASSFDTGSWSYTF. CDR3 coding DNA: TGTGCCAGCAGCTTCGACACAGGATCCTGGAGCTACACCTTC.

The chain links TRBV27 to TRBJ2-7; D is possibly TRBD1 (5 bases). V was pared by 7 bases and J by 2 bases, with 9 bases between. The CDR3 extends over 12 amino acids. The V gene's germline CDR1 is MNHEY and CDR2 SMNVEV (reference sequence). This CDR3 reads CASMDTPYEQYF. The CDR3 DNA follows: TGTGCCAGCATGGACACCCCCTACGAGCAGTACTTC.

Details on this clone: Compared with germline, one end of the junction differs, possibly owing to a read error. J is TRBJ2-5 and V is TRBV7-7, with 9 bases that match TRBD2. CDR3 length: 16 residues. Germline CDR1 and CDR2: SSHAT and FNYEAQ (reference sequence). The CDR3 nucleotides read TGTGCTAGCAGCTTCGAGGGTAGCGGGAGAGGGGAGACCCAGTACTTC. Protein sequence: CASSFEGSGRGETQYF. The full variable domain, in which reference TRBV7-7 and TRBJ2-5 provide the parts outside the CDR3, is GAGVSQSPRYKVTKRGQDVTLRCDPISSHATLYWYQQALGQGPEFLTYFNYEAQPDKSGLPSDRFSAERPEGSISTLTIQRTEQRDSAMYRCASSFEGSGRGETQYFGPGTRLLVL.

The chain combines TRBV5-1 with TRBJ2-7, with 14 nucleotides matching TRBD2. Germline CDR1 is SGHRS and CDR2 is YFSETQ. Trimming at V came to 4 bases and at J to 0 bases, leaving 6 bases not matched to a gene. This CDR3 has 17 residues. For the CDR3, the DNA is TGCGCCAGCAGCCCGGGACTAGCGGGAGTGTCCTCCTACGAGCAGTACTTC. It yields the protein CASSPGLAGVSSYEQYF.

This clone was observed once. The chain carries TRBV7-3 and TRBJ2-1; the D is unclear. Per the germline V gene, CDR1 is SGHTA and CDR2 is FQGTGA. V lost 5 bases and J lost 0, with 14 bases in between. The CDR3 runs 16 residues. The CDR3 reads CASSPLGQSSYNEQFF. As DNA, the CDR3 is TGTGCCAGCAGCCCTCTTGGGCAAAGCTCCTACAATGAGCAGTTCTTC. Together with reference TRBV7-3 and TRBJ2-1, the CDR3 gives the full variable domain: GAGVSQTPSNKVTEKGKYVELRCDPISGHTALYWYRQSLGQGPEFLIYFQGTGAADDSGLPNDRFFAVRPEGSVSTLKIQRTERGDSAVYLCASSPLGQSSYNEQFFGPGTRLTVL.

V and J are TRBV7-6 and TRBJ2-2; 7 nucleotides line up with TRBD2. Losses at the gene ends were 5 bases for V and 2 bases for J; bases not matched to a gene: 5. The CDR3 loop spans 15 amino acids. Germline V lookup: CDR1 SGHVS, CDR2 FNYEAQ. The CDR3: CASSGGGFNTGELFF. As DNA, the CDR3 is TGTGCCAGCAGCGGGGGGGGATTCAACACCGGGGAGCTGTTTTTT.

The chain employs TRBV13 and TRBJ2-3; D unresolved. The CDR3 runs 14 residues. The V gene lost 5 bases and the J gene lost 2 bases, with 11 bases spanning the gap. Germline CDR1 PRHDT, CDR2 FYEKMQ (reference sequence). In DNA form, the CDR3 reads TGTGCCAGCAGCACCAAGTCAGTCACAGATACGCAGTATTTT. Translating gives CASSTKSVTDTQYF.

The chain recombines TRBV4-3 with TRBJ1-2, with D uncertain. Per the germline V gene, CDR1 is LGHNA and CDR2 is YSLEER. The CDR3 length is 14 residues. V lost 1 base and J 6 bases, leaving 12 bases between the germline ends. This CDR3 reads CASSQGRPGDGYTF. As DNA, the CDR3 is TGCGCCAGCAGCCAAGGCCGGCCCGGGGATGGCTACACCTTC.

The chain couples TRBV4-1 to TRBJ2-1; D gene unclear. The CDR3 is made up of 15 amino acids. Trimming pared 0 bases from V and 1 base from J, leaving 7 bases between. Germline values: CDR1 MGHRA, CDR2 YSYEKL. CDR3 in amino acids: CASSQDPGSYNEQFF. The CDR3, as DNA: TGCGCCAGCAGCCAAGATCCCGGGTCCTACAATGAGCAGTTCTTC.